These 32 T cell receptor beta chains were all obtained from the same sample, sequenced in a study of molecular identifiers for immune sequencing clone quantification. Each CDR3 protein gets one entry after TCRdb re-called the PCR reads with MiXCR. This table holds 65,000 to 70,000 distinct CDR3 sequences, less than 20% found once. The sequenced sample consisted of naive CD8+ T cells from blood, with Jurkat cell RNA spiked in. The subset was: FACS-sorted CD8+CD4-CCR7+CD45RA+ naive T cells. The receptors here all came from a human donor in good health. Some libraries in this study had Jurkat cell RNA spiked in.

This clonotype occurred a few times. Germline and junction disagree at one end, which may indicate a read error. J is TRBJ2-7 and V is TRBV9; TRBD2 agrees at 9 bases. Germline CDR1 SGDLS, CDR2 YYNGEE. The CDR3 runs to 15 residues. In DNA form, the CDR3 reads TGTGCCAGCAGCGTAACCGGGACTAGCTCCTACGGGCAGTACTTC. This encodes CASSVTGTSSYGQYF. The full variable domain, with the rest looked up from reference TRBV9 and TRBJ2-7, is DSGVTQTPKHLITATGQRVTLRCSPRSGDLSVYWYQQSLDQGLQFLIQYYNGEERAKGNILERFSAQQFPDLHSELNLSSLELGDSALYFCASSVTGTSSYGQYFGPGTRLTVT.

This clonotype was seen a few times. The genes are TRBV5-3 and TRBJ2-7, with D tentatively TRBD2 (5 bases). TRBV5-3 is annotated as an ORF whose role is uncertain. The ends were cut back, 8 bases at V and 6 bases at J, with 24 bases in the middle. There are 15 residues in the CDR3. The CDR3 spells CASSRSGMTTIEQYF. The CDR3 coding sequence is TGTGCCAGCAGCCGGTCCGGGATGACTACGATCGAGCAGTACTTC.

The sample holds many counts of this clonotype. This chain links TRBV28 with TRBJ2-4; maybe TRBD1 (5 bases). Germline CDR1 reads MDHEN; CDR2 reads SYDVKM. V dropped 10 bases and J dropped 0 bases, with 16 bases sitting between them. This CDR3 has 15 residues. The CDR3 is CANSTKTEAKNIQYF. CDR3 nucleotides: TGTGCCAACTCCACAAAGACAGAAGCCAAAAACATTCAGTACTTC.

This clonotype was counted ten times or more. The V and J genes are TRBV7-9 and TRBJ2-7; a weak D match, TRBD2 (7 bases). Deletions cut 3 bases from V and 2 bases from J, with 14 bases between. The length of the CDR3 is 15 residues. Per the germline V gene, CDR1 is SEHNR and CDR2 is FQNEAQ (reference sequence). For the CDR3, the DNA is TGTGCCAGCAGCTTGGCGGGGGCAATCCCCTACGAGCAGTACTTC. Translation: CASSLAGAIPYEQYF.

In the case of this clonotype: A much larger clone lies one base from this, so it may be a read error. The V and J genes are TRBV18 and TRBJ1-1, with D tentatively TRBD1 (5 bases). The CDR3 spans 15 residues. Germline CDR1 reads KGHSH; CDR2 reads LQKENI. CDR3 coding DNA: TGTGCCGGCTCACCGGAAGGACATTTAGGGAGTGAAGCTTTCTTT. Amino acids: CAGSPEGHLGSEAFF.

This clonotype has more than one count but fewer than ten. The chain joins TRBV9 to TRBJ1-1; D gene ambiguous. Germline-derived CDR1 and CDR2 are SGDLS and YYNGEE. The length of the CDR3 is 13 residues. The V and J ends lost 3 bases and 1 base respectively, with 7 bases between them. The CDR3 loop is CASSGRRNTEAFF. In DNA, the CDR3 is TGTGCCAGCAGCGGACGACGGAACACTGAAGCTTTCTTT.

As regards this clonotype: This may be a read error, as it is one base from a much larger clone. The chain employs TRBV3-1 and TRBJ2-7; D ambiguous. The CDR3 is 16 amino acids. Germline-derived CDR1 and CDR2 are LGHDT and YNNKEL (reference sequence). CDR3 loop: CAGSQMPSVLNYEQYF. The CDR3 bases are TGTGCCGGCAGCCAAATGCCCTCCGTCCTTAATTACGAGCAGTACTTC.

This clonotype appeared many times. The chain recombines TRBV20-1 with TRBJ2-7, with 14 bases lining up with TRBD2. Germline CDR1 DFQATT, CDR2 SNEGSKA (reference sequence). V shed 6 bases, J shed 0 bases, and the junction held 4 bases outside the gene matches. There are 15 residues in the CDR3. The CDR3, as DNA: TGCAGTGCGTCGACTAGCGGGAGGGCCTCCTACGAGCAGTACTTC. This codes for CSASTSGRASYEQYF.

This clonotype was recorded once. The chain is built from TRBV20-1 and TRBJ1-2; weak D call: TRBD1 (6 bases). V lost 3 bases and J lost 4, with 21 bases in between. Germline CDR1 reads DFQATT; CDR2 reads SNEGSKA (reference sequence). The CDR3 contains 16 residues. CDR3 sequence (DNA): TGCAGTGCTAGGGACGAACCCTGGGACAATAGCTATGGCTACACCTTC. The encoded protein is CSARDEPWDNSYGYTF.

With respect to this clonotype: This may stem from a read error, because a much larger clone lies one nucleotide away. This chain connects TRBV28 to TRBJ1-3, with D unclear. This CDR3 has 14 residues. CDR1 MDHEN and CDR2 SYDVKM come from the germline V gene. CDR3: CASSPGSSGSTIYF. The CDR3 bases are TGTGCCAGCAGCCCCGGGTCCTCTGGAAGCACCATATATTTT.

The table lists this clonotype with a few counts. The chain couples TRBV24-1 to TRBJ1-1; D is unresolved. CDR1 and CDR2 (germline): KGHDR, SFDVKD. V lost 4 bases and J lost 8, with 7 bases in between. This CDR3 is built from 11 residues. The CDR3 bases are TGTGCCACCAGTGACGGTGGGGAAGCTTTCTTT. This sequence encodes CATSDGGEAFF.

The V and J genes are TRBV27 and TRBJ2-7; either TRBD1 or TRBD2 may supply D (5 bases each). V was cut by 2 bases and J by 6 bases, with 17 bases left in between. CDR3 length: 15 amino acids. Germline CDR1 reads MNHEY; CDR2 reads SMNVEV (reference sequence). This CDR3 is CASSLNPTGTFEQYF. The DNA of the CDR3 is TGTGCCAGCAGTTTAAACCCCACCGGGACGTTCGAGCAGTACTTC.

This clonotype was counted at least ten times. The V gene is TRBV9, the J gene TRBJ1-1; D unresolved. The CDR3 spans 13 residues. Germline V lookup: CDR1 SGDLS, CDR2 YYNGEE. V was trimmed by 3 bases and J by 5 bases, leaving 11 bases between them. CDR3 DNA sequence: TGTGCCAGCAGCGCTGGCGGAGGGACTGAAGCTTTCTTT. It translates to CASSAGGGTEAFF.

V gene TRBV7-9 combines with J gene TRBJ2-7; 7 positions agree with TRBD1. Per germline, CDR1 SEHNR and CDR2 FQNEAQ (reference sequence). This CDR3 has 13 residues. J gave up 2 bases and V 5 bases, and 3 bases lay outside the gene matches. The CDR3 DNA reads as TGTGCCAGCAGCCGACAGGGTGCCTACGAGCAGTACTTC. Translating it yields CASSRQGAYEQYF.

This clonotype was observed many times. The rearrangement links TRBV29-1 to TRBJ2-1; the D gene could be TRBD1 or TRBD2 (6 bases each). V was pared by 7 bases and J by 7 bases, with 23 bases between. The germline gives CDR1 SQVTM, CDR2 ANQGSEA. The CDR3 totals 15 residues. CDR3 residues: CSGLGPGAVGNEQFF. Here the CDR3 DNA reads TGCAGCGGCTTGGGGCCGGGGGCTGTCGGTAATGAGCAGTTCTTC.

This clonotype was counted a few times. The chain is built from TRBV29-1 and TRBJ2-1; D remains unclear. This CDR3 is built from 15 residues. The V end lost 4 bases, the J end lost 0 bases, and 13 bases lay between the germline ends. The germline V gene has CDR1 SQVTM and CDR2 ANQGSEA. In nucleotides, the CDR3 is TGCAGCGTTGCTCTCCGCGGTAGCTCCTACAATGAGCAGTTCTTC. Amino acid sequence: CSVALRGSSYNEQFF.

On this clonotype: Being one base from a much bigger clone, this may be a read error. J is TRBJ2-5 and V is TRBV27; D is perhaps TRBD2 (5 bases). In germline, CDR1 is MNHEY, CDR2 SMNVEV (reference sequence). Trimming left V 5 bases short and J 5 bases short, with 18 bases between. The CDR3 is made up of 15 amino acids. CDR3 sequence (DNA): TGTGCCAGCAGTCCTACGAGCGAGAGGGCTGAGACCCAGTACTTC. It encodes CASSPTSERAETQYF.

In its sample, this clonotype was seen many times. The chain links TRBV7-2 to TRBJ1-4; TRBD1 aligns across 7 bases. This CDR3 spans 15 amino acids. Germline V gene data show CDR1 as SGHTA and CDR2 as FQGNSA. Trimming at V came to 5 bases and at J to 7 bases, leaving 10 bases not matched to a gene. In DNA form, the CDR3 reads TGTGCCAGCAGCCAGGGGGTGGGGGTAGTTGAAAAACTGTTTTTT. Its translation is CASSQGVGVVEKLFF.

The table lists this clonotype with many counts. This chain links TRBV29-1 with TRBJ2-1; no clear D gene. This CDR3 contains 14 residues. The germline CDR1 and CDR2 sequences are SQVTM and ANQGSEA. V dropped 8 bases and J dropped 8 bases, with 22 bases sitting between them. CDR3 in amino acids: CSLTGQVRSHEQFF. CDR3 bases: TGCAGCCTGACCGGGCAAGTCCGTAGCCATGAGCAGTTCTTC.

This clonotype was seen a handful of times. The J gene is TRBJ1-3, the V gene TRBV7-2; D possibly corresponds to TRBD1 (5 bases). Between the trimmed V and J ends, which lost 5 bases and 8 bases, there was a span of 10 bases. The CDR3 has 12 residues. The germline gives CDR1 SGHTA, CDR2 FQGNSA. CDR3 in amino acids: CASSPLGDTIYF. CDR3 DNA sequence: TGTGCCAGCAGCCCACTAGGGGACACCATATATTTT.

This clonotype has ten or more counts. The gene calls are TRBV4-1 and TRBJ1-1, with D possibly TRBD1 on 5 matching bases. The CDR3 has 13 amino acids. Germline V lookup: CDR1 MGHRA, CDR2 YSYEKL. Trimming removed 5 bases at V and 5 bases at J, with 12 bases between. CDR3 sequence: CASSWDGKTEAFF. The DNA for the CDR3 is TGCGCCAGCAGCTGGGACGGCAAAACTGAAGCTTTCTTT.

The chain combines TRBV27 with TRBJ2-7, with TRBD1 as a possible D gene (5 bases). Germline CDR1 and CDR2: MNHEY and SMNVEV (reference sequence). Trimming removed 2 bases at V and 6 bases at J, with 14 bases between. The CDR3 is made up of 14 amino acids. The CDR3 spells CASSLVARVTEQYF. In nucleotides, the CDR3 is TGTGCCAGCAGTTTAGTTGCCAGGGTAACCGAGCAGTACTTC.

This clonotype was recorded many times. The CDR3 protein is CASSLRGAGNTIYF. CDR3 coding DNA: TGTGCCAGCAGTTTACGGGGCGCTGGAAACACCATATATTTT. The chain recombines TRBV27 with TRBJ1-3, with a weak D call TRBD1 (5 bases). Germline V gives CDR1 MNHEY, CDR2 SMNVEV (reference sequence). With 2 bases removed from V and 2 bases from J, the gap between germline ends came to 7 bases. There are 14 residues in the CDR3.

Worth noting for this clonotype: A single base separates this from a much larger clone, so it may be a read error. The chain links TRBV6-5 to TRBJ1-5; maybe TRBD1 (6 bases). CDR3 length equals 15 residues. The V gene's germline CDR1 is MNHEY and CDR2 SVGAGI. The V end was cut by 3 bases, the J end by 9 bases, with 18 bases between. The CDR3 here is CASSYQRGGSLPQHF. CDR3 coding DNA: TGTGCCAGCAGTTATCAGCGGGGGGGCAGTCTGCCCCAGCATTTT.

The table lists this clonotype with many counts. The genes are TRBV4-1 and TRBJ2-7; 10 bases fit TRBD2. Trimming at V came to 0 bases and at J to 4 bases, leaving 6 bases not matched to a gene. Germline V gene lookup returns CDR1 MGHRA and CDR2 YSYEKL. CDR3 length: 16 residues. The CDR3 DNA reads as TGCGCCAGCAGCCAAGATCCCCTAGCGGGAGCTTACGAGCAGTACTTC. Protein: CASSQDPLAGAYEQYF.

This clonotype was detected a few times. The chain employs TRBV11-2 and TRBJ2-7; 8 nucleotides line up with TRBD2. The CDR3 spans 14 residues. V dropped 2 bases and J dropped 6; count of bases not matched to a gene: 6. From germline, CDR1 is SGHAT and CDR2 FQNNGV. The CDR3, as DNA: TGTGCCAGCAGCTTATCGGGAGGGCCCAGCGAGCAGTACTTC. Its protein product is CASSLSGGPSEQYF. Supplemented by reference TRBV11-2 and TRBJ2-7, the full variable domain reads EAGVAQSPRYKIIEKRQSVAFWCNPISGHATLYWYQQILGQGPKLLIQFQNNGVVDDSQLPKDRFSAERLKGVDSTLKIQPAKLEDSAVYLCASSLSGGPSEQYFGPGTRLTVT.

In this sample, this clonotype turned up many times. The genes are TRBV28 and TRBJ1-1; the match to TRBD1 covers 10 bases. CDR3 length: 16 amino acids. Germline V gene lookup returns CDR1 MDHEN and CDR2 SYDVKM. V was clipped by 5 bases and J by 6 bases; unmatched bases: 12. CDR3 protein: CASSHDRGRGFPEAFF. The CDR3 DNA reads as TGTGCCAGCAGTCACGACAGGGGGCGAGGGTTTCCTGAAGCTTTCTTT.

This clonotype showed up many times. The genes are TRBV30 and TRBJ2-7; 9 bases are a match to TRBD1. The CDR3 loop spans 14 amino acids. Unmatched junction bases numbered 5, after V lost 2 bases and J lost 3 bases. The germline gives CDR1 GTSNPN, CDR2 SVGIG (reference sequence). The DNA of the CDR3 is TGTGCCTGGAGTCTCGGGACAGGGTACTACGAGCAGTACTTC. Protein sequence: CAWSLGTGYYEQYF.

The genes are TRBV28 and TRBJ2-7, with TRBD1 matching over 7 bases. The CDR3 runs to 16 residues. Unmatched junction bases numbered 18, after V lost 8 bases and J lost 5 bases. Germline lookup yields CDR1 MDHEN and CDR2 SYDVKM. CDR3 loop: CASFPRGQILEDEQYF. The CDR3 nucleotides are TGTGCCAGCTTCCCCCGGGGACAGATCCTTGAAGACGAGCAGTACTTC. The variable domain in full, completed from reference TRBV28 and TRBJ2-7, reads DVKVTQSSRYLVKRTGEKVFLECVQDMDHENMFWYRQDPGLGLRLIYFSYDVKMKEKGDIPEGYSVSREKKERFSLILESASTNQTSMYLCASFPRGQILEDEQYFGPGTRLTVT.

This clonotype was found a few times. This clone may be a read error of a much larger clone one base away. V and J are TRBV28 and TRBJ1-6, with TRBD1 as a possible D gene (6 bases). This CDR3 contains 17 residues. CDR1 is MDHEN and CDR2 is SYDVKM in the germline V gene. CDR3 amino acids: CASSFLLYREHGSPLRF. CDR3 nucleotides: TGTGCCAGCAGTTTCTTACTCTACAGGGAGCATGGATCACCCCTCCGCTTT.

Worth noting for this clonotype: A much bigger clone sits one base away, suggesting this may be a read error. The chain joins TRBV4-1 to TRBJ2-5, with D unclear. This CDR3 has 15 residues. The germline CDR1 and CDR2 sequences are MGHRA and YSYEKL. Here the CDR3 reads CASRQDWQIQETQYF. In DNA form, the CDR3 reads TGCGCCAGCCGCCAAGATTGGCAGATACAAGAGACCCAGTACTTC.

In its sample, this clonotype was seen many times. The V and J genes are TRBV27 and TRBJ2-1, with 9 bases fitting TRBD2. J gave up 6 bases and V 5 bases, and 11 bases lay outside the gene matches. There are 16 residues in the CDR3. In germline, CDR1 is MNHEY, CDR2 SMNVEV (reference sequence). The CDR3 spells CASSLSSGKGSNEQFF. Here the CDR3 DNA reads TGTGCCAGCAGTCTCTCTAGCGGGAAAGGTTCCAATGAGCAGTTCTTC.